This T cell receptor beta chain originates from a study of shared clonotypes between healthy human individuals. Broader study findings: The study drew on few donors, limiting represented genetic and exposure-history diversity.

CDR3 size: 14 residues. V was trimmed by 0 bases and J by 5 bases, leaving 10 bases between them. Germline V gives CDR1 MNHEY, CDR2 SVGAGI. This clone was seen a few times. Antigen unknown. Profiled with immunoSEQ multiplex PCR; TCRdb holds only in-frame clones, not every one. Here the sample spans 1,400,000 or so clones, 98% to 99% being singletons. The J gene is TRBJ1-2, the V gene TRBV6-5; a weak D match, TRBD1 (6 bases). Sequenced material: naive CD4+ T cells sorted from blood. The subset was: CD45RA+ positively selected. This sequence was found in a man aged 30-40 years in good health. CDR3 in DNA: TGTGCCAGCAGTTACTCGAGACAGGCGTATGGCTACACCTTC. It is translated as CASSYSRQAYGYTF.